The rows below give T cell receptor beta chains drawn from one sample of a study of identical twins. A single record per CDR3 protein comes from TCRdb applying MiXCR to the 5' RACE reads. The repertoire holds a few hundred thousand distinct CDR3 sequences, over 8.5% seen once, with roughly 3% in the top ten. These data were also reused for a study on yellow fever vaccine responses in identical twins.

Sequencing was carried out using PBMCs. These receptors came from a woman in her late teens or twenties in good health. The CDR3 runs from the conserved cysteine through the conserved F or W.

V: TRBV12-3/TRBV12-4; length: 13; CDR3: CASSFQGDQPQHF
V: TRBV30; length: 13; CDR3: CAWSLQGSTEAFF
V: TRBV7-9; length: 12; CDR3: CASSFLNDEQYF
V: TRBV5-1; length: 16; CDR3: CASSGGQFSGQETQYF
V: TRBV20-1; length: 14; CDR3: CSARTSGSSDTQYF
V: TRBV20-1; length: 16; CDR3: CSAPRTGVIVNSPLHF
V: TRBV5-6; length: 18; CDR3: CASSLGEVRRTWNTEAFF
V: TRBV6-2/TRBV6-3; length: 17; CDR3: CASSYSGLGLQGNEQFF
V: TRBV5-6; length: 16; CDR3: CASSFRQGASNQPQHF
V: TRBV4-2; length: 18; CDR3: CASSQGPAELSGANVLTF
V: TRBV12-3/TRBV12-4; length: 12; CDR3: CASSEPAGELFF
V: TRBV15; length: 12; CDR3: CATSRPQGEQYF
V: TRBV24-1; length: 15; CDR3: CATPRSGRTYNEQFF
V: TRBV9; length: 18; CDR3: CASSAGPGSGGAWDTQYF
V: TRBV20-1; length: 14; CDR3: CSARRSTVKNIQYF
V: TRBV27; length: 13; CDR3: CASSLRDTNIQYF
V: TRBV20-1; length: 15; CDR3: CSARDLPGEGDTQYF
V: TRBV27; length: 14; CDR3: CASRYRGDNSPLHF
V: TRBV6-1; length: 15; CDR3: CASRSGASGANVLTF
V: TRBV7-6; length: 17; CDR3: CASSSIPLAGVGNEQFF
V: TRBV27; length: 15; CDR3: CDSSLSLGMADGYTF
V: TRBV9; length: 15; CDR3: CASSMEDSVNQPQHF
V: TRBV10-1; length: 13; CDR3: CASSDPPTYEQYF
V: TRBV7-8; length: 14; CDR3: CASSPPGGNQPQHF
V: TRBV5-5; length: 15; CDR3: CASSLLDNPFNEQYF
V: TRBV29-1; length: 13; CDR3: CSAFLAGTYEQYF
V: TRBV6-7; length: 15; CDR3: CASSYSSDRSYEQYF
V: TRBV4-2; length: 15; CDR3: CASSQEASGSGEQFF
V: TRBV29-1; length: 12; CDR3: CSVASSPDTQYF
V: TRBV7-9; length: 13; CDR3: CASSTDRDRTQYF
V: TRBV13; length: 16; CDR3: CASSFRTSEGRDTQYF
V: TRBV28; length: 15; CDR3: CASFKGEGTYNEQFF
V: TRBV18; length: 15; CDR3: CASSPVRQGAYEQYF
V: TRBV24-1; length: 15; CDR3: CATSDPGQGLYEQYF
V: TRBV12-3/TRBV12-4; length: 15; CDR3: CASSNGHLITGELFF
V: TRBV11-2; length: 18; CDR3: CASSSFPGLASSYNEQFF
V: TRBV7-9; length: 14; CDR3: CASSFWTGHNEQFF
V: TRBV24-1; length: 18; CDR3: CATSDPTPSYSGANVLTF
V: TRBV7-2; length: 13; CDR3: CASSPAATGELFF
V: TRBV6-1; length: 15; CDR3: CASSRRQGNYNEQFF
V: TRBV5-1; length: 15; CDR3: CASSLGVGKAGELFF